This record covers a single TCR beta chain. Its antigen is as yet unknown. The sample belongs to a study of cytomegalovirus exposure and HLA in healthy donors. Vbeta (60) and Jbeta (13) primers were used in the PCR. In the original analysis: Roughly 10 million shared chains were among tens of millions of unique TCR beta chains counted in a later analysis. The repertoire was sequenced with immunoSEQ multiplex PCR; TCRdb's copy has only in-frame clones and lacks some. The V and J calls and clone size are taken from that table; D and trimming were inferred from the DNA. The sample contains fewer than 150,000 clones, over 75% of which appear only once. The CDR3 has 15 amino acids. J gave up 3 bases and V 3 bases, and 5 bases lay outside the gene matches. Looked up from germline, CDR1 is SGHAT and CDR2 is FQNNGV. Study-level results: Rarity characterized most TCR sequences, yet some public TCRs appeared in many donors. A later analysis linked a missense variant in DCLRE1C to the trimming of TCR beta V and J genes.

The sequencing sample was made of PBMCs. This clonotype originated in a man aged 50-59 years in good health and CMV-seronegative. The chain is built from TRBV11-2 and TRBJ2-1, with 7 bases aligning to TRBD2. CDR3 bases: TGTGCCAGCAGCTTGCGGGAGTTGATCTACAATGAGCAGTTCTTC. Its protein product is CASSLRELIYNEQFF.